This T cell receptor (beta chain) is from a study of identifying expanded T cells in peripheral blood. No infections or other immune events were documented during collection. To note about this clone: Its matching antigen is unknown.

Only in-frame clones appear in the TCRdb table, and some are missing; sequencing was by immunoSEQ multiplex PCR. Here the sample spans some 97,000 clones, about 90% being singletons. Germline V gives CDR1 LGHNA, CDR2 YSLEER. Trimming removed 0 bases from V and 4 bases from J, with 15 bases in between. This CDR3 spans 16 amino acids. Study-wide findings and caveats: Clone count variance between roughly 2-week samples rose with total template count.

The rearrangement uses TRBV4-3 and TRBJ1-1; the D gene is possibly TRBD1 (6 bases). The sample taken for sequencing was blood. The sequence derives from a person between 18 and 75 years old in good health. The CDR3 DNA sequence: TGCGCCAGCAGCCAAGAAGAGGTACAGGGTGTCACTGAAGCTTTCTTT. It yields the protein CASSQEEVQGVTEAFF.